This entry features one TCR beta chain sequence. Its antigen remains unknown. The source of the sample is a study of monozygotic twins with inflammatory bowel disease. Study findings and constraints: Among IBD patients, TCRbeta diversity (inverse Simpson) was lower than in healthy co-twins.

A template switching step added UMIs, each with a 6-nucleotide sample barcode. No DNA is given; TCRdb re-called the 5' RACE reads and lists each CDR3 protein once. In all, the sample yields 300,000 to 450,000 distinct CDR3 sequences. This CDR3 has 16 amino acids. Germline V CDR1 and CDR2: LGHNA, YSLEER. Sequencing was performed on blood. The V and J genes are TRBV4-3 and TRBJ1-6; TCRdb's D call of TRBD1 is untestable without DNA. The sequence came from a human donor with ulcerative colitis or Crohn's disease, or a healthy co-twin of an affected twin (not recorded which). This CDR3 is CASSQDRGGRNSPLHF.